This T cell receptor (beta chain) was identified in a study of T cell responses to AZD1222 COVID-19 vaccine. Overall study findings and caveats: There were repertoire samples only from the period after the peak T cell response. Most donors were white British and more were female, and clonal diversity was possibly underestimated. Spike-specific TCR breadth and depth were elevated following two AZD1222 doses. Nearly half of spike-specific TCRs reportedly target unmutated variant regions.

Generated by immunoSEQ multiplex PCR, the TCRdb table keeps only in-frame clones and is missing some. The sample lists around 130,000 clones; approximately 93% were seen once. A word on this clone: Its antigen is not identified.

The V gene lost 0 bases and the J gene lost 10 bases, with 11 bases spanning the gap. Germline CDR1 reads SGHTS; CDR2 reads YDEGEE. The CDR3 consists of 14 residues. The sequenced sample was peripheral blood, obtained on day 0 of AZD1222 vaccination. The receptor comes from an adult in good health. The rearrangement uses TRBV5-8 and TRBJ1-6; D gene unclear. The CDR3 DNA sequence: TGTGCCAGCAGCTTGGTACAAGGGCGATCACCCCTCCACTTT. Its translation is CASSLVQGRSPLHF.